The 16 T cell receptor beta chains presented below share a single source sample, sequenced in a study of blood T cell repertoires in COVID-19 (dated by TCRdb to between 2020 and 2021). Receptor amplification or capture employed the immunoSEQ multiplex PCR assay. TCRdb took over this immuneACCESS table, retaining in-frame rearrangements with V and J assigned. Such tables are incomplete; in checked studies, under half of the missing clones stem from an unresolved V gene, and the remainder is unexplained. This sample gives just over 350,000 clones in total; 80% to 90% of them show up just once. The ten largest account for about 7.6% of the sample. The sequencing input was peripheral blood. Receptors originate from a woman aged 55-70 years with COVID-19, enrolled during active disease.

V and J are TRBV2 and TRBJ1-6; 8 nucleotides match TRBD1. Germline CDR1 SNHLY, CDR2 FYNNEI. The CDR3 extends over 14 amino acids. Unmatched junction bases numbered 6, after V lost 8 bases and J lost 6 bases. DNA for the CDR3: TGTGCCAGCGCAGGACAGGGAGGTAATTCACCCCTCCACTTT. Protein sequence: CASAGQGGNSPLHF.

This rearrangement joins TRBV6-5 to TRBJ1-1; D is unclear. Trimming took off 5 bases at V and 1 base at J, with 11 bases between the two ends. There are 14 residues in the CDR3. Per germline, CDR1 MNHEY and CDR2 SVGAGI. In DNA, the CDR3 is TGTGCCAGCAGTCTTCCAGATCGGAACACTGAAGCTTTCTTT. This translates into CASSLPDRNTEAFF.

J is TRBJ1-2 and V is TRBV29-1; 10 bases are a match to TRBD1. The germline V gene has CDR1 SQVTM and CDR2 ANQGSEA. The CDR3 contains 18 residues. The ends lost 4 bases at V and 4 bases at J; junction bases unmatched: 18. The DNA of the CDR3 is TGCAGCGTTGTCATCCCCCGGGACAGGGGATCCGTGGGCTATGGCTACACCTTC. Its protein is CSVVIPRDRGSVGYGYTF.

This clone was recorded once. CDR3 loop: CASSQVVNEKLFF. As DNA, the CDR3 is TGTGCCAGCAGCCAAGTAGTTAATGAAAAACTGTTTTTT. J is TRBJ1-4 and V is TRBV3-1 (or the pseudogene TRBV3-2); D gene unclear. The germline gives CDR1 LGHDT, CDR2 YNNKEL (reference sequence). The CDR3 runs to 13 residues. V was clipped by 1 base and J by 4 bases, with 4 bases between them.

This chain's CDR3 is CASSPRGQDGYTF. In DNA form, the CDR3 reads TGTGCCAGCTCACCACGGGGCCAGGATGGCTACACCTTC. This chain connects TRBV18 to TRBJ1-2, with D perhaps matching TRBD1 (5 bases). The V and J ends lost 1 base and 6 bases respectively, with 9 bases between them. The CDR3 contains 13 residues. Per the germline V gene, CDR1 is KGHSH and CDR2 is LQKENI.

The rearrangement links TRBV10-3 to TRBJ1-3; TRBD1 is a possible D gene (6 bases). The CDR3 runs to 14 residues. Germline V gene data show CDR1 as ENHRY and CDR2 as SYGVKD. V was pared by 3 bases and J by 4 bases, with 10 bases between. The CDR3 region is CAISDTGSGNTIYF. DNA for the CDR3: TGTGCCATCAGTGACACAGGGTCAGGAAACACCATATATTTT.

The chain has TRBV5-6 and TRBJ1-3; no firm D call. Trimming cost V 1 base and J 2 bases, with 10 bases left between them. This CDR3 comprises 15 residues. Germline values: CDR1 SGHDT, CDR2 YYEEEE. CDR3 in DNA: TGTGCCAGCAGCTTGCTGGGGAGGCCTGGAAACACCATATATTTT. It is translated as CASSLLGRPGNTIYF. The complete variable domain, with remaining parts taken from reference TRBV5-6 and TRBJ1-3, reads DAGVTQSPTHLIKTRGQQVTLRCSPKSGHDTVSWYQQALGQGPQFIFQYYEEEERQRGNFPDRFSGHQFPNYSSELNVNALLLGDSALYLCASSLLGRPGNTIYFGEGSWLTVV.

V usage is TRBV4-2 and J usage is TRBJ1-1, with 7 bases identical to TRBD1. This CDR3 is built from 12 residues. The trim removed 4 bases at V and 7 bases at J, leaving 3 bases unmatched. Germline values: CDR1 LGHNA, CDR2 YNFKEQ. The CDR3 spells CASSRGQDEAFF. The DNA for the CDR3 is TGTGCCAGCAGCCGAGGACAGGATGAAGCTTTCTTT.

This sequence joins TRBV6-5 and TRBJ1-2, with D possibly matching TRBD1 (5 bases). Looked up from germline, CDR1 is MNHEY and CDR2 is SVGAGI. Trimming left V 1 base short and J 6 bases short, with 9 bases between. The CDR3 length is 13 residues. CDR3: CASSYWGRDGYTF. For the CDR3, the DNA is TGTGCCAGCAGTTACTGGGGCAGGGATGGCTACACCTTC.

This clone showed up just a few times. The CDR3 sequence: CASSQGIDSGAETQYF. In DNA form, the CDR3 reads TGTGCCAGCAGCCAAGGAATAGACTCCGGCGCAGAGACCCAGTACTTC. The chain has TRBV4-2 and TRBJ2-5; D not resolved. The germline V and J ends were trimmed by 1 base and 4 bases, with 16 bases remaining between them. CDR1 and CDR2 from the germline V gene are LGHNA and YNFKEQ. The CDR3 spans 16 residues.

The rearrangement joins TRBV24-1 to TRBJ2-3; D unresolved. V lost 4 bases and J lost 3, with 7 bases in between. Germline CDR1 reads KGHDR; CDR2 reads SFDVKD. CDR3 length: 13 residues. This CDR3 reads CATSEPGTDTQYF. DNA for the CDR3: TGTGCCACCAGTGAGCCCGGGACAGATACGCAGTATTTT.

The chain is built from TRBV19 and TRBJ1-1; D is perhaps TRBD1 (6 bases). This CDR3 comprises 17 residues. The V gene lost 6 bases and the J gene lost 0 bases, with 20 bases spanning the gap. CDR1 is LNHDA and CDR2 is SQIVND in the germline V gene (reference sequence). The CDR3 loop reads CASREFGGSGVNTEAFF. CDR3 DNA sequence: TGTGCCAGTAGGGAATTCGGCGGCTCAGGGGTGAACACTGAAGCTTTCTTT.

The gene calls are TRBV10-1 and TRBJ2-1, with 13 bases lining up with TRBD2. J lost 2 bases, V lost 3 bases, and 1 base had no gene match. The germline V gene encodes CDR1 WNHNN and CDR2 SYGVQD (reference sequence). This CDR3 region has 16 residues. The CDR3 reads CASSDGLAGAYNEQFF. The CDR3 DNA reads as TGCGCCAGCAGTGACGGACTAGCGGGGGCCTACAATGAGCAGTTCTTC.

The genes are TRBV10-1 and TRBJ2-7; TRBD1 agrees at 8 bases. In germline, CDR1 is WNHNN, CDR2 SYGVQD (reference sequence). Unmatched junction bases numbered 10, after V lost 6 bases and J lost 3 bases. This CDR3 region has 15 residues. Here the CDR3 reads CASRYQGANFYEQYF. CDR3 DNA sequence: TGCGCCAGCAGATATCAGGGGGCTAACTTCTACGAGCAGTACTTC.

This chain uses TRBV4-2 with TRBJ2-1; 8 nucleotides line up with TRBD2. CDR1 LGHNA and CDR2 YNFKEQ come from the germline V gene. Trimming took 3 bases from V and 0 from J; bases not matched to a gene: 7. The CDR3 is made up of 17 amino acids. The CDR3 nucleotides are TGTGCCAGCAGCCATAGTGCGGGGGGTAGCTCCTACAATGAGCAGTTCTTC. Its protein product is CASSHSAGGSSYNEQFF.

This clone was recorded only once. The CDR3 loop is CASSVYSGGENSPLHF. CDR3 sequence (DNA): TGTGCCAGCAGCGTTTATTCGGGGGGGGAGAATTCACCCCTCCACTTT. V and J are TRBV9 and TRBJ1-6; D perhaps matches TRBD1 (5 bases). The ends were cut back, 2 bases at V and 7 bases at J, with 16 bases in the middle. CDR1 is SGDLS and CDR2 is YYNGEE in the germline V gene. The CDR3 has 16 amino acids.